The clone carrying this T cell receptor (beta chain) was found many times. Its antigen is as yet unknown. The V segment lost 3 bases and the J segment 4 bases; nucleotides outside the gene matches: 12. This CDR3 has 16 amino acids. CDR1 is SGHRS, CDR2 YFSETQ, per germline. The entry originates in a study of T cell repertoires in cytomegalovirus infection. Study as a whole: Indications of both CMV infection and matching HLA type were provided by public TCR beta signatures. Broader study findings: Dominating the ex vivo response were HLA-C-restricted CMV-specific TCR beta clonotypes. Public TCR beta family frequency separated CMV-and-HLA carriers, including in an independent cohort.

TCRdb called the reads again in MiXCR, with one record for every CDR3 protein. This sample yields approximately 490,000 distinct CDR3 sequences, of which around 11% are seen a single time; more than 8.5% belongs to the top ten. The chain links TRBV5-1 to TRBJ1-2; 7 positions agree with TRBD1. Sequenced material: PBMCs. The source of this sequence is a human donor in good health (CMV status not recorded). Some clones in this sample may be carry-over from other donors' samples. CDR3 nucleotide sequence: TGCGCCAGCAGCTCCTCCTCGGGGGGGGACAGCTATGGCTACACCTTC. Protein: CASSSSSGGDSYGYTF.